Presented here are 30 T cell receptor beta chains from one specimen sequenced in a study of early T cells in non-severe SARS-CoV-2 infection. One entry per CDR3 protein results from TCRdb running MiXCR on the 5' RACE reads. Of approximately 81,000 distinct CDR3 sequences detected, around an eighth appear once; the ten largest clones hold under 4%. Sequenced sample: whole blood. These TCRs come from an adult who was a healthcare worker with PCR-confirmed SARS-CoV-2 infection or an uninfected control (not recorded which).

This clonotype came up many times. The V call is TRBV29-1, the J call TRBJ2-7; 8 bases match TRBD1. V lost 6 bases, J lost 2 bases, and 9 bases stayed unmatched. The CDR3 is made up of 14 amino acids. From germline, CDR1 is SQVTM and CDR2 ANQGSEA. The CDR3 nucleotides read TGCAGCGTCGCTTGGACAGGGACGGCCTACGAGCAGTACTTC. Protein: CSVAWTGTAYEQYF.

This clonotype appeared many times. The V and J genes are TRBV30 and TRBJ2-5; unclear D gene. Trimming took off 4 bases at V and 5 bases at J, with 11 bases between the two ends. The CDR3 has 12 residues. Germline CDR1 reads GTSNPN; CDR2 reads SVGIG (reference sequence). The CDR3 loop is CAWNTGAETQYF. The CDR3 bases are TGTGCCTGGAATACTGGTGCGGAGACCCAGTACTTC.

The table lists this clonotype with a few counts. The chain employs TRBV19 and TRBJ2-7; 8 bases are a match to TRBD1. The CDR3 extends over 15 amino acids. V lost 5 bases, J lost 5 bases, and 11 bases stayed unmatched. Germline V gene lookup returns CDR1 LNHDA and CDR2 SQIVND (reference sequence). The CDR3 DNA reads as TGTGCCAGTAGTCCCACCCCAGGGGGCTTCGACGAGCAGTACTTC. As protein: CASSPTPGGFDEQYF.

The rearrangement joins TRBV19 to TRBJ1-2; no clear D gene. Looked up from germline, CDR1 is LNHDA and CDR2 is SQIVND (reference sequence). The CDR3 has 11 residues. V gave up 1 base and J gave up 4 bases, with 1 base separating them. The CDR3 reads CASSIGYGYTF. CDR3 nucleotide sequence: TGTGCCAGTAGTATAGGCTATGGCTACACCTTC.

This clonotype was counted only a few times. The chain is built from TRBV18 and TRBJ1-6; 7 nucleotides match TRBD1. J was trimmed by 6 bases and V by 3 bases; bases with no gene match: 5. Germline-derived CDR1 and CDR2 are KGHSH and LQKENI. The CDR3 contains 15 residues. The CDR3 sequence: CASSPQGQPNSPLHF. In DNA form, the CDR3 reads TGTGCCAGCTCACCCCAGGGACAGCCTAATTCACCCCTCCACTTT.

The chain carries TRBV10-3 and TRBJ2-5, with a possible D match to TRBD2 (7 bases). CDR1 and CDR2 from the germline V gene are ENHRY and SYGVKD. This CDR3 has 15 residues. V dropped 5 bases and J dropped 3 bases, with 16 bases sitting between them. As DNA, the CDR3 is TGTGCCATCAGTTCTCGGGGGGCAGGGAAAGAGACCCAGTACTTC. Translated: CAISSRGAGKETQYF.

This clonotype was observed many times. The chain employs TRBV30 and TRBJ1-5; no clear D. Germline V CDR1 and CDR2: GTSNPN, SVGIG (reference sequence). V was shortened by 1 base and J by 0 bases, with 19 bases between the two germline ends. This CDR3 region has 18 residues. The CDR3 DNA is TGTGCCTGGAGTGAGGAAGGGAAGACCTCGTATAGCAATCAGCCCCAGCATTTT. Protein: CAWSEEGKTSYSNQPQHF.

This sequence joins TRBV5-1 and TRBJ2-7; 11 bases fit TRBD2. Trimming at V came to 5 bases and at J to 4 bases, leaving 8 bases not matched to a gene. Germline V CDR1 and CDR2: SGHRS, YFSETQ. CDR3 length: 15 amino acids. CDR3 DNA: TGCGCCAGCAGTGGGACTAGCGGTTCCTTTTACGAGCAGTACTTC. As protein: CASSGTSGSFYEQYF.

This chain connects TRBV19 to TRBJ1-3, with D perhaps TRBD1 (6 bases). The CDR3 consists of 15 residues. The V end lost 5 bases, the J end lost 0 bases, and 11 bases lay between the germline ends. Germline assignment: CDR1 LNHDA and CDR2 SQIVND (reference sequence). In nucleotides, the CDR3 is TGTGCCAGTAGTGCCGGGACAAACTCTGGAAACACCATATATTTT. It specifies CASSAGTNSGNTIYF. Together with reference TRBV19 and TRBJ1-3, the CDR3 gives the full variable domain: DGGITQSPKYLFRKEGQNVTLSCEQNLNHDAMYWYRQDPGQGLRLIYYSQIVNDFQKGDIAEGYSVSREKKESFPLTVTSAQKNPTAFYLCASSAGTNSGNTIYFGEGSWLTVV.

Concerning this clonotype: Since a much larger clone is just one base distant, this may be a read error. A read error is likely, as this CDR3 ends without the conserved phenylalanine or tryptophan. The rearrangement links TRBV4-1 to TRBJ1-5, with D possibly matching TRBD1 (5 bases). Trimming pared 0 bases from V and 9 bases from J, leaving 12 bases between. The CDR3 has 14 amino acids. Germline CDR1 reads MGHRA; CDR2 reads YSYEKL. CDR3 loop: CASSQDVGGRPQHL. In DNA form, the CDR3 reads TGCGCCAGCAGCCAAGATGTCGGGGGAAGGCCCCAGCATCTT.

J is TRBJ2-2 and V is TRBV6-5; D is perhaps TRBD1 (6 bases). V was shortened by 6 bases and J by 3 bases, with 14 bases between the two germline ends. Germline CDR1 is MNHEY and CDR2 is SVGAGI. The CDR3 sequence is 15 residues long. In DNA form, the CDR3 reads TGTGCCAGCAGGGGGGCCGGGCTAGACACCGGGGAGCTGTTTTTT. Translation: CASRGAGLDTGELFF.

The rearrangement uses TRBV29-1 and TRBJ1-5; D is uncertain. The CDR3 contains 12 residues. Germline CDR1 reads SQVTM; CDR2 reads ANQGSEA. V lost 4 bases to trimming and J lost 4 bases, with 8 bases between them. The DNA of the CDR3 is TGCAGCGTTGCATGGGGAAATCAGCCCCAGCATTTT. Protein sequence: CSVAWGNQPQHF.

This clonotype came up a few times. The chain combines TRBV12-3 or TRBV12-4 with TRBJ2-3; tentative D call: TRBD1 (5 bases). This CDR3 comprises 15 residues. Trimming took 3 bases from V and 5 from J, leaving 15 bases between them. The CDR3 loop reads CASSFGAVGEDTQYF. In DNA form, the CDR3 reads TGTGCCAGCAGTTTTGGGGCAGTTGGGGAAGATACGCAGTATTTT.

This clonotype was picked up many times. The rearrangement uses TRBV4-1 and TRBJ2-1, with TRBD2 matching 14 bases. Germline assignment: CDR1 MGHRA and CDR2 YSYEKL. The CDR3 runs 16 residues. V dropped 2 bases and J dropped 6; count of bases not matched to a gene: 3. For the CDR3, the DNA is TGCGCCAGCAGCCAACCGACTAGCGGGAGGGCCAATGAGCAGTTCTTC. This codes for CASSQPTSGRANEQFF.

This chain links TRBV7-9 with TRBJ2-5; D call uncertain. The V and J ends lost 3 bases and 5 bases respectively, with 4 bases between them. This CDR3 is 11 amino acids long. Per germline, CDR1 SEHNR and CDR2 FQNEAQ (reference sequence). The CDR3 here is CASSFIETQYF. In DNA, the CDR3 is TGTGCCAGCAGCTTCATTGAGACCCAGTACTTC.

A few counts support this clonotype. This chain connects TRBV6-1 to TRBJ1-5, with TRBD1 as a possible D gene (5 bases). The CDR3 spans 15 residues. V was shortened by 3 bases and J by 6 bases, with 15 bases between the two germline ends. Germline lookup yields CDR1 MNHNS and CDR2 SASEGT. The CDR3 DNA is TGTGCCAGCAGTGAGTCCGGGGCGCTTATTCAGCCCCAGCATTTT. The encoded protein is CASSESGALIQPQHF.

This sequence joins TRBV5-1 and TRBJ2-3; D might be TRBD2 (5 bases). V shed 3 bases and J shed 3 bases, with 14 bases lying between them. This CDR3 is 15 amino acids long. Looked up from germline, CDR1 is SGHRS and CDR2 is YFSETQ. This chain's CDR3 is CASSYLGVSTDTQYF. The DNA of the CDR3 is TGCGCCAGCAGCTATTTGGGAGTGAGTACAGATACGCAGTATTTT.

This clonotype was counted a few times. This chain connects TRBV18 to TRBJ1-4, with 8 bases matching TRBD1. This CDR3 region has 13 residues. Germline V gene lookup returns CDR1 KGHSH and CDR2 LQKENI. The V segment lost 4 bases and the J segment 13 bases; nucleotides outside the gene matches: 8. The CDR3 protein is CASSQQGVAGLFF. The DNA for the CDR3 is TGTGCCAGCTCACAACAGGGGGTCGCCGGACTGTTTTTT.

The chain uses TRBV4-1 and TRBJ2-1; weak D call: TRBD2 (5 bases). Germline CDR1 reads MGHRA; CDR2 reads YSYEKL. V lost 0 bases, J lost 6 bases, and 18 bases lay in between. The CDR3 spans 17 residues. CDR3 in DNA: TGCGCCAGCAGCCAAGATCGGAGGAGCGGAATATCCAATGAGCAGTTCTTC. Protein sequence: CASSQDRRSGISNEQFF.

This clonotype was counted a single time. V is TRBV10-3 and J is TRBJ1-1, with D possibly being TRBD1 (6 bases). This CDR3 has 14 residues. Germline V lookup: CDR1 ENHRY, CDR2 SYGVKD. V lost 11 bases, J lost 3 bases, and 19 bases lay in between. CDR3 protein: CAASYRDRYTEAFF. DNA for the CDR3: TGTGCCGCATCTTACAGGGATCGGTACACTGAAGCTTTCTTT.

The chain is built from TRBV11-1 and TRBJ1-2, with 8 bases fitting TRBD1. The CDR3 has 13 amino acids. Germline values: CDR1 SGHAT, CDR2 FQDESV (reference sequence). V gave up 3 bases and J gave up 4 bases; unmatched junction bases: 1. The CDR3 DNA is TGTGCCAGCAGCTTCGGACAGGGCTATGGCTACACCTTC. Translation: CASSFGQGYGYTF.

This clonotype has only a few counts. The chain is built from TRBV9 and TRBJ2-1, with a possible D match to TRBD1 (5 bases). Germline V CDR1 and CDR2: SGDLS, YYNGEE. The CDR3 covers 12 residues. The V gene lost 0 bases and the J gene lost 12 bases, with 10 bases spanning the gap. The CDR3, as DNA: TGTGCCAGCAGCGTAGGGGGCAGGCCGCAGTTCTTC. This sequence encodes CASSVGGRPQFF.

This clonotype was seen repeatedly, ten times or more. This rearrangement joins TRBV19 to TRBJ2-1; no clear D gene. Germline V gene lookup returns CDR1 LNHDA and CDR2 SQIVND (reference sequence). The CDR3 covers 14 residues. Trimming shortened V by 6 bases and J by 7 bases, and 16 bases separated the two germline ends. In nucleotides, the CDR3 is TGTGCCAGTAGAGGCGGTGGAACCTCAAATGAGCAGTTCTTC. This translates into CASRGGGTSNEQFF.

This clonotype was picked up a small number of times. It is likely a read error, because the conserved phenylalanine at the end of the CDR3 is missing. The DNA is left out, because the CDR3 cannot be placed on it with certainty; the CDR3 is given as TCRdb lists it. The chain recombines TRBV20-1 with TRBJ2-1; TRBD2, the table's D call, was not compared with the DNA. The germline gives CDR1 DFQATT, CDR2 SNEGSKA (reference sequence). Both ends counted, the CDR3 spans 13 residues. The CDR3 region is CSARSSLSGRASV.

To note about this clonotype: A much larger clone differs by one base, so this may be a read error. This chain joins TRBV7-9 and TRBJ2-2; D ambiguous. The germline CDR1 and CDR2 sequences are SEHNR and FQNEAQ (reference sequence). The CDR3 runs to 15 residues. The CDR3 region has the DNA TGTGTCAGCAGCCGCGGACCGACGAACACCGGGGAGCTGTTTTTT. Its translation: CVSSRGPTNTGELFF.

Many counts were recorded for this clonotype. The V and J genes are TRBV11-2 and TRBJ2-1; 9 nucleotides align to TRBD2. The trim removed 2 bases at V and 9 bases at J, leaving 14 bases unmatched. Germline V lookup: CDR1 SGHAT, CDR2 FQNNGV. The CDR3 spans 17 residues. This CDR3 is CASSLLRALAGSVEQFF. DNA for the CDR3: TGTGCCAGCAGCTTACTCCGAGCCCTAGCGGGATCGGTTGAGCAGTTCTTC.

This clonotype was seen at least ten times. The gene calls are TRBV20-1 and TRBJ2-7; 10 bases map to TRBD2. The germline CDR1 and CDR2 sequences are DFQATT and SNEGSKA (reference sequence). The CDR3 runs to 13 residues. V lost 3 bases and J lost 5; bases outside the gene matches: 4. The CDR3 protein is CSARASGSHEQYF. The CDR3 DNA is TGCAGTGCTAGGGCTAGCGGGAGCCACGAGCAGTACTTC.

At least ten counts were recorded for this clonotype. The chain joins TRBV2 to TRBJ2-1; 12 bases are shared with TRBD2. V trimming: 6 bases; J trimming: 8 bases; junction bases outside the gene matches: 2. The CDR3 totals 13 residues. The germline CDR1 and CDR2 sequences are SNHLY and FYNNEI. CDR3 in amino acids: CASSGTSGYEQFF. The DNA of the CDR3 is TGTGCCAGCAGCGGGACTAGCGGGTATGAGCAGTTCTTC.

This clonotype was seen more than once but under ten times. DNA for the CDR3: TGTGCCAGCAGAGGGGTTTTCGAGCAGTTCTTC. Protein product: CASRGVFEQFF. The chain combines TRBV12-3 or TRBV12-4 with TRBJ2-1, with TRBD1 as a possible D gene (5 bases). V lost 6 bases and J lost 10, with 10 bases in between. The CDR3 loop spans 11 amino acids.

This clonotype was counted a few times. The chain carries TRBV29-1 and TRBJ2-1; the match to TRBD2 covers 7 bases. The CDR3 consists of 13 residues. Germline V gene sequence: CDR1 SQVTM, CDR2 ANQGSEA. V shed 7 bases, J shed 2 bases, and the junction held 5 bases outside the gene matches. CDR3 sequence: CSASGGTYNEQFF. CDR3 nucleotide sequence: TGCAGCGCTAGCGGTGGAACCTACAATGAGCAGTTCTTC.